Listed below are T cell receptor beta chains from one sample, sequenced in a study of blood T cell repertoires in COVID-19. Clones were read by immunoSEQ multiplex PCR, and TCRdb kept only the in-frame ones, dropping some. This sample has 95,000 to 150,000 clones; 88% occur once, and the top ten carry 1.5%. Sample: peripheral blood. The receptors originated from a human donor in a cohort sampled during active COVID-19. Both conserved end residues are part of each CDR3. The order of the fields is V gene, D gene, clone size, J gene, CDR3 DNA, CDR3 protein. A D gene is named only where the DNA matches it firmly. Clone size is stated in some rows and not others, as once, few, many or a class when expanded.

V gene: TRBV7-2; D gene: .; clone size: .; J gene: TRBJ2-7; CDR3 DNA: TGTGCCAGCAGCTCCCGGACGGGATCGTACGAGCAGTACTTC; CDR3 protein: CASSSRTGSYEQYF
V gene: TRBV28; D gene: TRBD2; clone size: .; J gene: TRBJ2-3; CDR3 DNA: TGTGCCAGCAGTACCCTTGGGGAGGGCGCAGATACGCAGTATTTT; CDR3 protein: CASSTLGEGADTQYF
V gene: TRBV6-4; D gene: .; clone size: .; J gene: TRBJ1-2; CDR3 DNA: TGTGCCACTCCGAGGGGGTCCGATGGCTACACCTTC; CDR3 protein: CATPRGSDGYTF
V gene: TRBV28; D gene: .; clone size: .; J gene: TRBJ1-2; CDR3 DNA: TGTGCCAGCACCCCCCGGAACTATGGCTACACCTTC; CDR3 protein: CASTPRNYGYTF
V gene: TRBV6-6; D gene: TRBD2; clone size: .; J gene: TRBJ2-1; CDR3 DNA: TGTGCCAGCAGTCGTCGGACTAGCGGGTTCTACAATGAGCAGTTCTTC; CDR3 protein: CASSRRTSGFYNEQFF
V gene: TRBV7-9; D gene: .; clone size: .; J gene: TRBJ1-4; CDR3 DNA: TGTGCCAGCAGCTCGGGAACCAAAGCAACTAATGAAAAACTGTTTTTT; CDR3 protein: CASSSGTKATNEKLFF
V gene: TRBV7-8; D gene: .; clone size: many; J gene: TRBJ2-7; CDR3 DNA: TGTGCCAGCAGCTCAGGGACAAGGGTGGCTCACGAGCAGTACTTC; CDR3 protein: CASSSGTRVAHEQYF
V gene: TRBV29-1; D gene: TRBD2; clone size: .; J gene: TRBJ2-1; CDR3 DNA: TGCAGCGTTGAGGGGACTAGCGGGAGGGTAAACAATGAGCAGTTCTTC; CDR3 protein: CSVEGTSGRVNNEQFF
V gene: TRBV4-2; D gene: .; clone size: .; J gene: TRBJ2-7; CDR3 DNA: TGTGCCAGCAGCCAAGATGGGGCAGCTACCTACGAGCAGTACTTC; CDR3 protein: CASSQDGAATYEQYF
V gene: TRBV5-6; D gene: .; clone size: .; J gene: TRBJ1-1; CDR3 DNA: TGTGCCAGCAGCTTGGTCAGGGCAAATATGAACACTGAAGCTTTCTTT; CDR3 protein: CASSLVRANMNTEAFF
V gene: TRBV7-9; D gene: TRBD1; clone size: .; J gene: TRBJ2-3; CDR3 DNA: TGTGCCAGCACCGCCCTCGAAGAGACAGGGCGGGATACGCAGTATTTT; CDR3 protein: CASTALEETGRDTQYF
V gene: TRBV19; D gene: TRBD2; clone size: .; J gene: TRBJ2-3; CDR3 DNA: TGTGCCAGTATGGAGGCTAGCGGGGTCACAGATACGCAGTATTTT; CDR3 protein: CASMEASGVTDTQYF
V gene: TRBV27; D gene: .; clone size: .; J gene: TRBJ2-1; CDR3 DNA: TGTGCCAGCAGTCGAGGTCCGAGCTCCTACAATGAGCAGTTCTTC; CDR3 protein: CASSRGPSSYNEQFF
V gene: TRBV6-5; D gene: .; clone size: .; J gene: TRBJ1-1; CDR3 DNA: TGTGCCAGCGATCCAGTAGGGGAGAACACTGAAGCTTTCTTT; CDR3 protein: CASDPVGENTEAFF
V gene: TRBV6-5; D gene: TRBD1; clone size: .; J gene: TRBJ2-5; CDR3 DNA: TGTGCCACCTCCCGACAGGGAAAAGAGACCCAGTACTTC; CDR3 protein: CATSRQGKETQYF
V gene: TRBV14; D gene: .; clone size: many; J gene: TRBJ2-7; CDR3 DNA: TGTGCCAGCAGCCATCTGGACAGCCCCGATCCCTACGAGCAGTACTTC; CDR3 protein: CASSHLDSPDPYEQYF
V gene: TRBV2; D gene: .; clone size: .; J gene: TRBJ2-3; CDR3 DNA: TGTGCCAGCAGTGAAAGCGCCAGGGGGGCAGATACGCAGTATTTT; CDR3 protein: CASSESARGADTQYF
V gene: TRBV15; D gene: .; clone size: .; J gene: TRBJ1-3; CDR3 DNA: TGTGCCACCAGCAGAGATCTAGACCCCTCTGGAAACACCATATATTTT; CDR3 protein: CATSRDLDPSGNTIYF
V gene: TRBV29-1; D gene: .; clone size: .; J gene: TRBJ2-3; CDR3 DNA: TGCAGCGTTCCAGGGGATACGCAGTATTTT; CDR3 protein: CSVPGDTQYF
V gene: TRBV6-1; D gene: .; clone size: .; J gene: TRBJ2-6; CDR3 DNA: TGTGCCAGCAGTGATCGAACAGGGGGGGCCAACGTCCTGACTTTC; CDR3 protein: CASSDRTGGANVLTF
V gene: TRBV28; D gene: TRBD1; clone size: .; J gene: TRBJ2-1; CDR3 DNA: TGTGCCAGCAGTTTAACGGGACAGTATCACAATGAGCAGTTCTTC; CDR3 protein: CASSLTGQYHNEQFF
V gene: TRBV6-1; D gene: .; clone size: once; J gene: TRBJ2-5; CDR3 DNA: TGTGCCAGCAGTGAAGCGTACAGGGACGGGGAGACCCAGTACTTC; CDR3 protein: CASSEAYRDGETQYF
V gene: TRBV20-1; D gene: TRBD1; clone size: .; J gene: TRBJ2-7; CDR3 DNA: TGCAGTGCGACCACAGGGGCCGAGCAGTACTTC; CDR3 protein: CSATTGAEQYF